What follows are 18 T cell receptor beta chains derived from one specimen sequenced in a study of OX40 agonist ivuxolimab in advanced cancers. Clones were read by immunoSEQ multiplex PCR, and TCRdb kept only the in-frame ones, dropping some. The table shows 100,000 to 150,000 clones, with about nine tenths occurring only once. The sample in question was CD4+ or CD8+ T cells sorted from blood, obtained in a trial of the OX40 agonist ivuxolimab. Receptors originate from an adult with an advanced solid tumor such as melanoma, head and neck, liver or kidney cancer.

This chain joins TRBV30 and TRBJ1-4; no reliable D call. V was clipped by 1 base and J by 7 bases, with 10 bases between them. This CDR3 comprises 13 residues. Germline V lookup: CDR1 GTSNPN, CDR2 SVGIG (reference sequence). The DNA for the CDR3 is TGTGCCTGGAGTGAACCAGTTATTGAAAAACTGTTTTTT. This encodes CAWSEPVIEKLFF.

The genes are TRBV6-6 and TRBJ1-4; 10 bases fit TRBD1. The CDR3 consists of 14 residues. CDR1 and CDR2 (germline): MNHNY, SVGAGI (reference sequence). The junction had 2 bases not matched to a gene; V was cut back by 5 bases and J by 5 bases. The CDR3 DNA reads TGTGCCAGCAGTACGGGACAGGGGAATGAAAAACTGTTTTTT. It translates to CASSTGQGNEKLFF.

The gene calls are TRBV14 and TRBJ2-7, with D possibly matching TRBD1 (5 bases). Germline V gives CDR1 SGHDN, CDR2 FVKESK. With 2 bases removed from V and 0 bases from J, the gap between germline ends came to 11 bases. This CDR3 has 15 amino acids. DNA of the CDR3: TGTGCCAGCAGCCAATACACAGGTAGCTCCTACGAGCAGTACTTC. Encoded protein: CASSQYTGSSYEQYF.

V usage is TRBV28 and J usage is TRBJ1-2; D possibly corresponds to TRBD1 (6 bases). This CDR3 has 16 residues. Deletions cut 5 bases from V and 4 bases from J, with 20 bases between. Germline V CDR1 and CDR2: MDHEN, SYDVKM. CDR3 sequence: CASSPWEGRGLYGYTF. In DNA, the CDR3 is TGTGCCAGCAGTCCATGGGAGGGCAGGGGACTCTATGGCTACACCTTC.

J is TRBJ1-5 and V is TRBV28; maybe TRBD1 (5 bases). The CDR3 runs 14 residues. The germline V gene has CDR1 MDHEN and CDR2 SYDVKM. Between the trimmed V and J ends, which lost 6 bases and 5 bases, there was a span of 14 bases. The CDR3 loop is CASSLGHLHQPQHF. The DNA of the CDR3 is TGTGCCAGCAGCTTGGGGCACCTTCATCAGCCCCAGCATTTT.

The rearrangement uses TRBV9 and TRBJ2-7, with 9 bases aligning to TRBD2. The V and J ends lost 0 bases and 4 bases, in that order; junction bases with no gene match: 5. Germline-derived CDR1 and CDR2 are SGDLS and YYNGEE. This CDR3 has 15 amino acids. The CDR3 DNA reads TGTGCCAGCAGCGTAGTTCCTAGCGGGATGTACGAGCAGTACTTC. It yields the protein CASSVVPSGMYEQYF.

The chain links TRBV4-1 to TRBJ2-1, with 13 nucleotides matching TRBD2. Unmatched junction bases numbered 6, after V lost 0 bases and J lost 13 bases. The CDR3 has 15 residues. Germline values: CDR1 MGHRA, CDR2 YSYEKL. The DNA of the CDR3 is TGCGCCAGCAGCCAAGATCGGACTAGCGGGAGTCAACAGTTCTTC. This translates into CASSQDRTSGSQQFF.

Here the CDR3 reads CASSFPGNYGYTF. The DNA of the CDR3 is TGTGCCAGCAGCTTTCCAGGGAACTATGGCTACACCTTC. The chain combines TRBV5-8 with TRBJ1-2, with a tentative D call TRBD1 (5 bases). V was cut by 2 bases and J by 2 bases, with 7 bases left in between. The CDR3 covers 13 residues. CDR1 is SGHTS, CDR2 YDEGEE, per germline. Using reference TRBV5-8 and TRBJ1-2 for the parts outside the CDR3, the full variable domain is EAGVTQSPTHLIKTRGQQATLRCSPISGHTSVYWYQQALGLGLQFLLWYDEGEERNRGNFPPRFSGRQFPNYSSELNVNALELEDSALYLCASSFPGNYGYTFGSGTRLTVV.

This chain joins TRBV6-1 and TRBJ1-2; D gene unclear. V lost 3 bases to trimming and J lost 7 bases, with 9 bases between them. The CDR3 has 12 residues. Germline V lookup: CDR1 MNHNS, CDR2 SASEGT. The DNA for the CDR3 is TGTGCCAGCAGTGACGGGGATTTTGGCTACACCTTC. Protein: CASSDGDFGYTF.

V usage is TRBV7-9 and J usage is TRBJ1-1; 9 nucleotides align to TRBD1. This CDR3 has 13 amino acids. J was trimmed by 4 bases and V by 5 bases; bases with no gene match: 2. Germline CDR1 and CDR2: SEHNR and FQNEAQ (reference sequence). The CDR3 reads CASSRTGATEAFF. The CDR3 region has the DNA TGTGCCAGCAGCCGGACAGGGGCCACTGAAGCTTTCTTT.

The chain combines TRBV5-1 with TRBJ1-5; D is uncertain. V was shortened by 2 bases and J by 5 bases, with 11 bases between the two germline ends. The V gene's germline CDR1 is SGHRS and CDR2 YFSETQ. This CDR3 spans 14 amino acids. CDR3 amino acids: CASSFSGLDQPQHF. CDR3 nucleotide sequence: TGCGCCAGCAGCTTCTCCGGTCTAGATCAGCCCCAGCATTTT.

The chain is built from TRBV29-1 and TRBJ2-3, with D possibly being TRBD2 (5 bases). Germline CDR1 and CDR2: SQVTM and ANQGSEA. The CDR3 runs to 12 residues. DNA for the CDR3: TGCGGACTCAGGACTAGCACAGATACGCAGTATTTT. This gives the protein CGLRTSTDTQYF.

V gene TRBV28 combines with J gene TRBJ2-3; D is unclear. This CDR3 comprises 12 residues. V was shortened by 6 bases and J by 0 bases, with 4 bases between the two germline ends. Per germline, CDR1 MDHEN and CDR2 SYDVKM. CDR3 bases: TGTGCCAGCAGACCTAGCACAGATACGCAGTATTTT. The encoded protein is CASRPSTDTQYF.

V usage is TRBV28 and J usage is TRBJ1-5; D may be TRBD1 (5 bases). Trimming left V 7 bases short and J 0 bases short, with 13 bases between. CDR1 and CDR2 (germline): MDHEN, SYDVKM. The CDR3 consists of 15 residues. CDR3 sequence: CASILSQGSNQPQHF. CDR3 coding DNA: TGTGCCAGCATCCTTTCTCAGGGTAGCAATCAGCCCCAGCATTTT.

This clone was picked up one time. The chain joins TRBV9 to TRBJ2-1; perhaps TRBD2 as D (6 bases). The CDR3 is 16 amino acids. Between the trimmed V and J ends, which lost 4 bases and 6 bases, there was a span of 20 bases. Germline V gene data show CDR1 as SGDLS and CDR2 as YYNGEE. CDR3 bases: TGTGCCAGCAGCCGGTCGGGAGCCCTCACCCCCAATGAGCAGTTCTTC. Residues: CASSRSGALTPNEQFF.

The chain couples TRBV27 to TRBJ2-2; perhaps TRBD1 as D (5 bases). The CDR3 loop spans 15 amino acids. Germline assignment: CDR1 MNHEY and CDR2 SMNVEV (reference sequence). Trimming took 1 base from V and 6 from J, leaving 12 bases between them. The CDR3 nucleotides are TGTGCCAGCAGTTTATTGGGGTCAGGGCCCGGGGAGCTGTTTTTT. The encoded protein is CASSLLGSGPGELFF.

This sequence joins TRBV27 and TRBJ1-5; tentatively, D is TRBD1 (6 bases). Trimming shortened V by 3 bases and J by 5 bases, and 14 bases separated the two germline ends. This CDR3 comprises 15 residues. Looked up from germline, CDR1 is MNHEY and CDR2 is SMNVEV (reference sequence). CDR3: CASSFLWGQDQPQHF. In nucleotides, the CDR3 is TGTGCCAGCAGTTTTCTCTGGGGGCAGGATCAGCCCCAGCATTTT.

The chain combines TRBV30 with TRBJ1-2; 10 nucleotides align to TRBD1. J gave up 8 bases and V 1 base, and 4 bases lay outside the gene matches. Germline values: CDR1 GTSNPN, CDR2 SVGIG (reference sequence). The CDR3 consists of 13 residues. CDR3 sequence reads: CAWSGQGAGGYTF. The CDR3 nucleotides read TGTGCCTGGAGTGGACAGGGGGCAGGGGGCTACACCTTC. Based on the CDR3 plus reference TRBV30 and TRBJ1-2, the full variable domain is SQTIHQWPATLVQPVGSPLSLECTVEGTSNPNLYWYRQAAGRGLQLLFYSVGIGQISSEVPQNLSASRPQDRQFILSSKKLLLSDSGFYLCAWSGQGAGGYTFGSGTRLTVV.